This TCR beta chain was sequenced in a study of blood T cell repertoires in COVID-19. Study as a whole: Samples of COVID-19 (acute and convalescent) were obtained from the United States, Italy and Spain. PBMCs, B-cell-depleted T cells, or T cells were the source of the cDNA or gDNA that made up the material.

Per the authors' pipeline: It was from reference gene primer amplification that nucleated cell counts were estimated. TCRdb's table, derived via immunoSEQ multiplex PCR, lists solely in-frame clones and lacks some. The V and J calls and clone size come from that table; D and trimming were worked out from the DNA. The sample has 400,000 to 550,000 clones, about 89% seen once. The CDR3 is 16 amino acids. The origin of this receptor is a woman aged 30 to 39 with acute or convalescent COVID-19. The rearrangement links TRBV21-1 to TRBJ2-5; TRBD2, the table's D call, lacks a check against the DNA. TRBV21-1 is an annotated pseudogene. The specimen was peripheral blood. CDR3 sequence: CASSPRTSGTQETQYF. DNA for the CDR3: TGTGCCAGCAGCCCGCGGACTAGCGGAACTCAAGAGACCCAGTACTTC.